This TCR beta chain derives from a study of cytomegalovirus exposure and HLA in healthy donors. The method was immunoSEQ multiplex PCR; TCRdb's version includes in-frame clones alone and lacks a portion of them. Counted here are about 130,000 clones, 89% occurring once; the ten biggest clones make up around 9%. The V and J ends lost 4 bases and 6 bases respectively, with 12 bases between them. This CDR3 has 13 amino acids. The chain is built from TRBV5-7 and TRBJ2-3; D not certain. TRBV5-7 is designated an ORF whose function remains uncertain. Source material: PBMCs. The clonotype originates from a woman between 18 and 29 years old in good health and CMV-seropositive. CDR3 coding DNA: TGTGCCAGCAGCATTTTTTCCGAGGATACGCAGTATTTT. Translation gives CASSIFSEDTQYF.